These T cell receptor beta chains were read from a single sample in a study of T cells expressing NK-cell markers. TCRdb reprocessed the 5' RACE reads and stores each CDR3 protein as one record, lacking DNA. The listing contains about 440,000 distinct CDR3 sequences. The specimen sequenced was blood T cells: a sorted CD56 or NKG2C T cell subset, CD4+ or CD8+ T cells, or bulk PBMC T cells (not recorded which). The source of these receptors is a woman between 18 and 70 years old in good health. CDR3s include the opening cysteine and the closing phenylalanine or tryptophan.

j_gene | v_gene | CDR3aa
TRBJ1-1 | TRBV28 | CASSLRDSYTEAFF
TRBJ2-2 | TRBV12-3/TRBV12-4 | CASSRRVEGFSANTGELFF
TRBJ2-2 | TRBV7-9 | CASSLGAAGPGELFF
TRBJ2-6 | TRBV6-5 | CASSYRQGFRSGANVLTF
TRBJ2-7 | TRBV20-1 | CSARVGSGRASYEQYF
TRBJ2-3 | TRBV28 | CASVGDFRERESSTDTQYF
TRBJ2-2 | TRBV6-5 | CASSYSIAGSGTGELFF
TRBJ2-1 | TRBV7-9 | CASSLDRLVDEQFF
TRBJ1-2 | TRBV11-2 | CASSLEVVTGAAYGYTF
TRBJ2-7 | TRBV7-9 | CASSAGTSRTYEQYF
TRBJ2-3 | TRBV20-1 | CSASLLKTDTQYF
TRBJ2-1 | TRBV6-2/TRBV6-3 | CASSPGTGVNEQFF
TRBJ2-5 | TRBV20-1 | CSARDSWEGPKETQYF
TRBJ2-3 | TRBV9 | CASSVEYNTDTQYF
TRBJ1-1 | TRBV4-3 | CASSQAGDLNTEAFF
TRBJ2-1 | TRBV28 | CASSLPVKVGVYNEQFF
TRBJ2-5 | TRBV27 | CASSFGSGAQYF
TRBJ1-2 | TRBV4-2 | CASSHRPAGLPEDYGYTF
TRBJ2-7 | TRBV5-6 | CASSFLVREQYF
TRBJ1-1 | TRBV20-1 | CSALGWGRNTEAFF
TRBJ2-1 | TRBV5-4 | CASSSGGLYNEQFF
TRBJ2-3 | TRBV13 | CASSLWKGTDTQYF
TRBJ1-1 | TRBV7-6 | CASTRGRGMEAFF
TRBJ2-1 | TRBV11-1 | CASSLARIAGGRSSYNEQFF
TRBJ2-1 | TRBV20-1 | CSAWTSRYNEQFF
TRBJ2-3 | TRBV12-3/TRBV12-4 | CASSSAGADTQYF
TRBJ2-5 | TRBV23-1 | CAKNGTCRGETQYF
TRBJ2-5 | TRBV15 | CATRPTGGAETQYF
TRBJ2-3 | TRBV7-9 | CASSPRDRGFTDTQYF
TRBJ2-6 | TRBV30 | CAWSVLPSGANVLTF
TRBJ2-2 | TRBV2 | CASSEGVTGELFF
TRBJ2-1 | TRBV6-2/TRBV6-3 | CARSPRGASNEQFF
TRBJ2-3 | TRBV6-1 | CASSSVTLRTDTQYF
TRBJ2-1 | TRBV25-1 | CASSEQRGGPVNEQFF
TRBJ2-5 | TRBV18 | CASSTRRETQYF
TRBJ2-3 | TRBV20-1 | CSARDGSRADTQYF
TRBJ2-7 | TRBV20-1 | CSAMNSGTLTYEQYF
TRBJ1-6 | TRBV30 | CAWTVYNSPLHF
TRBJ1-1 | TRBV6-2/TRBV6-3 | CASSYRQGRVNTEAFF
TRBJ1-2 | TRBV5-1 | CASSVTGDANYGYTF
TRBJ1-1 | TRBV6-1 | CASTRPGPMNTEAFF
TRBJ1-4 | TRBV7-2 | CASSLDLRGNEKLFF
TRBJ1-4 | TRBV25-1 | CASSEYKGEATNEKLFF
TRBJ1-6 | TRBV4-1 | CASSQEEANFNSPLHF
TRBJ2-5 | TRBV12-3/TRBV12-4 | CASSFLWGEETQYF
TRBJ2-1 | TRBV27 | CASSLTRVSSNEQFF
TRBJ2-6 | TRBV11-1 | CASSAWVGGRSGANVLTF
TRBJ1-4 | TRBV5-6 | CASSLIGQGGQEKLFF
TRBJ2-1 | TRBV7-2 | CASTRPWGSEQFF
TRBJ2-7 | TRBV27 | CASSSGSLHEQYF